This T cell receptor beta chain was profiled in a study of T cell repertoires in cytomegalovirus infection. Study-level background: Recently described HLA-C-restricted plus well-studied HLA-B-restricted CMV epitopes were used. It was the public TCR beta signatures that indicated both CMV infection and matching HLA type. Study-wide results and caveats: The study found HLA-C-restricted CMV-specific TCR beta clonotypes dominating the ex vivo response. Cumulated frequencies of public TCR beta families served to identify carriers of CMV plus the relevant HLA.

A remark on this clonotype: Its target is unknown.

TCRdb independently ran MiXCR on the reads; one entry per CDR3 protein. The data hold approximately 81,000 distinct CDR3 sequences, with 20% to 30% observed a single time. The clonotype comes from a human donor in good health (CMV status not recorded). Some clones in this sample may be carry-over from other donors' samples. Specimen: CD8+ T cells from cultured PBMCs, collected from culture after CMV antigen stimulation.

The CDR3 protein is CASSPSGAADTQYF. DNA for the CDR3: TGTGCCAGCAGCCCTAGCGGGGCGGCAGATACGCAGTATTTT. This chain uses TRBV9 with TRBJ2-3, with 9 bases that match TRBD2. J lost 4 bases, V lost 4 bases, and 4 bases had no gene match. The CDR3 runs to 14 residues. The germline CDR1 and CDR2 sequences are SGDLS and YYNGEE.